This entry concerns a single T cell receptor beta chain. TCRdb's table, derived via immunoSEQ multiplex PCR, lists solely in-frame clones and lacks some. The table has 30,000 to 35,000 clones, approximately 86% seen once. This specimen belongs to a study of OX40 agonist ivuxolimab in advanced cancers. The starting material was CD4+ or CD8+ T cells sorted from blood, obtained in a trial of the OX40 agonist ivuxolimab. This TCR was recovered from an adult with an advanced solid tumor such as melanoma, head and neck, liver or kidney cancer.

CDR3 in DNA: TGCGCCAGCAGCCAAGATCTAGTCGGACAAACGAACACTGAAGCTTTCTTT. Its translation is CASSQDLVGQTNTEAFF. This chain joins TRBV4-1 and TRBJ1-1; D may be TRBD1 (5 bases). V lost 0 bases, J lost 1 base, and 15 bases lay in between. Per germline, CDR1 MGHRA and CDR2 YSYEKL. This CDR3 is 17 amino acids long.